These T cell receptor beta chains were read from a single sample in a study of blood T cell repertoires in COVID-19. Measured with immunoSEQ multiplex PCR; TCRdb has only the in-frame clones, and not every one. This sample has 250,000 to 300,000 clones, with around 83% found just once. Sequencing was performed on peripheral blood. The receptors here all came from an older man with acute or convalescent COVID-19. CDR3s include the opening cysteine and the closing phenylalanine or tryptophan. D genes are given only for firm matches. Size is omitted from some rows. Given values are once, few, many or a class for expanded clones.

NA,TRBD1,TRBJ2-5,TRBV7-2,TGTGCCAGCAGCTTCAGGGGGCTGGAAGAGACCCAGTACTTC,CASSFRGLEETQYF
NA,TRBD2,TRBJ2-2,TRBV3-1/TRBV3-2,TGTGCCAGCAGCCTTTTTAGCGGGTGGAACACCGGGGAGCTGTTTTTT,CASSLFSGWNTGELFF
NA,NA,TRBJ2-5,TRBV7-9,TGTGCCAGCAGGGCGGGGGCAGGGGAAGAGACCCAGTACTTC,CASRAGAGEETQYF
NA,NA,TRBJ1-2,TRBV7-3,TGTGCCAGCAGCCCAGGGCCCCTGGGGAACTATGGCTACACCTTC,CASSPGPLGNYGYTF
NA,TRBD1,TRBJ1-2,TRBV5-1,TGCGCCAGCAGCGGAGGGACAGGGGGTTTCGACACCTTC,CASSGGTGGFDTF
once,TRBD2,TRBJ2-7,TRBV7-2,TGTGCCAGCAGCTATAGCGGGAGGGCCGGGTACGAGCAGTACTTC,CASSYSGRAGYEQYF
NA,TRBD2,TRBJ2-5,TRBV6-5,TGTGCCAGCAGGGGAGTAGCGGGGGGCACGGAGACCCAGTACTTC,CASRGVAGGTETQYF
NA,TRBD1,TRBJ1-3,TRBV7-9,TGTGCCAGCAGCTCCGACAGGGCATCTGGAAACACCATATATTTT,CASSSDRASGNTIYF
NA,NA,TRBJ1-1,TRBV27,TGTGCCAGCAGTTCGGTCAGGGGGAACACTGAAGCTTTCTTT,CASSSVRGNTEAFF
once,NA,TRBJ2-7,TRBV11-2,TGTGCCAGCAGCCGACAGGTCCGCTCAGGGGAGCAGTACTTC,CASSRQVRSGEQYF
NA,NA,TRBJ1-6,TRBV30,TGTGCCTGGACCCGTACCGGTTCACCCCTCCACTTT,CAWTRTGSPLHF
NA,NA,TRBJ1-1,TRBV10-3,TGTGCCATCAGTGAGTCGCTCGGAGAGGACACTGAAGCTTTCTTT,CAISESLGEDTEAFF
NA,TRBD1,TRBJ2-7,TRBV11-2,TGTGCCAGCAGAACCGGGACAGCCCTCCTCTCCTACGAGCAGTACTTC,CASRTGTALLSYEQYF
NA,NA,TRBJ2-3,TRBV24-1,TGTGCCACCAGTGATTTGCTGGGCGGGAGCACAGATACGCAGTATTTT,CATSDLLGGSTDTQYF
NA,TRBD1,TRBJ1-2,TRBV6-5,TGTGCCAGCACCCAACCGGGACAGGTAAAAGGCGGCTACACCTTC,CASTQPGQVKGGYTF
NA,NA,TRBJ1-1,TRBV5-1,TGCGCCAGCAGCCAACGGAATCTCCGGGACACTGAAGCTTTCTTT,CASSQRNLRDTEAFF
NA,TRBD1,TRBJ2-7,TRBV28,TGTGCCAGCGTACGGGACAGCGGCTCCTACGAGCAGTACTTC,CASVRDSGSYEQYF
NA,NA,TRBJ1-1,TRBV5-5,TGTGCCAGCAGCTTGGGACTACAAAGGAACACTGAAGCTTTCTTT,CASSLGLQRNTEAFF
NA,NA,TRBJ1-3,TRBV19,TGTGCCAGTAGTATGCGTCAGGCCTCTGGAAACACCATATATTTT,CASSMRQASGNTIYF
NA,TRBD2,TRBJ2-1,TRBV20-1,TGCAGTGCTAGTCCTAGCGGGAGGGCCGCTGAGCAGTTCTTC,CSASPSGRAAEQFF
NA,TRBD1,TRBJ2-1,TRBV5-1,TGCGCCAGCAGCCCAGACAGGGTAAATGAGCAGTTCTTC,CASSPDRVNEQFF
NA,NA,TRBJ1-6,TRBV3-1/TRBV3-2,TGTGCCAGCAGTGCACTAGGGACATCTTATAATTCACCCCTCCACTTT,CASSALGTSYNSPLHF
NA,TRBD1,TRBJ2-2,TRBV18,TGTGCCAGCTCACTCACCGGGACAGCGAACACCGGGGAGCTGTTTTTT,CASSLTGTANTGELFF
NA,NA,TRBJ1-1,TRBV19,TGTGCCAGTAGTATAGAACCGGGGATGAACACTGAAGCTTTCTTT,CASSIEPGMNTEAFF
many,TRBD2,TRBJ2-1,TRBV24-1,TGTGCCACCAGTGAATCTAGCGGGGGTCGCAGGTTGTGGTTCTTC,CATSESSGGRRLWFF
NA,NA,TRBJ2-2,TRBV5-1,TGCGCCAGCAGCCCGTCAGGGCAGCACACCGGGGAGCTGTTTTTT,CASSPSGQHTGELFF
few,TRBD1,TRBJ1-5,TRBV28,TGTGCCAGCAGGACCGGACAGGCCCGTACACAGCCCCAGCATTTT,CASRTGQARTQPQHF
NA,TRBD1,TRBJ2-7,TRBV7-6,TGTGCCAGCAGCCCCGACAGGGGCGAGCAGTACTTC,CASSPDRGEQYF
NA,NA,TRBJ1-1,TRBV3-1/TRBV3-2,TGTGCCAGCAGCTCGTCTATGAACACTGAAGCTTTCTTT,CASSSSMNTEAFF
NA,NA,TRBJ2-7,TRBV2,TGTGCCAGCAGTGAACAGGGTCCGGAGCAGTACTTC,CASSEQGPEQYF
once,NA,TRBJ2-6,TRBV28,TGTGCCAGTCTACCGGGGGCTGGGGCCAACGTCCTGACTTTC,CASLPGAGANVLTF
NA,TRBD1,TRBJ1-1,TRBV27,TGTGCCAGCAGTTTAGGGTCTGGACAGGGAGGGTCTGAAGCTTTCTTT,CASSLGSGQGGSEAFF
NA,NA,TRBJ2-3,TRBV27,TGTGCCAGCAGCCCGTACGGTCCCCAAAAAGTAAGGCAGTATTTT,CASSPYGPQKVRQYF
NA,NA,TRBJ1-2,TRBV5-1,TGCGCCAGCAGCGAACCGGGAGCGGGCGACTATGGCTACACCTTC,CASSEPGAGDYGYTF
NA,NA,TRBJ2-2,TRBV6-5,TGTGCCAGCAGTACTACTAGAGCCCCCGGGGAGCTGTTTTTT,CASSTTRAPGELFF
NA,TRBD2,TRBJ2-3,TRBV7-8,TGTGCCAGCAGCTTATATCCTAGCGGGAACACAGATACGCAGTATTTT,CASSLYPSGNTDTQYF
few,TRBD2,TRBJ2-1,TRBV28,TGTGCCAGCAGGGCACCGGGACTAGCGGGTTATGAGCAGTTCTTC,CASRAPGLAGYEQFF
NA,TRBD1,TRBJ2-1,TRBV19,TGTGCCAGTAGTAAGACAGGGGAAAACAATGAGCAGTTCTTC,CASSKTGENNEQFF
NA,NA,TRBJ2-2,TRBV7-3,TGTGCCAGCTCCGACAGACTTACCGGGGAGCTGTTTTTT,CASSDRLTGELFF
NA,NA,TRBJ2-5,TRBV18,TGTGCCAGCTCTCGTGATTCGGGGGAGACCCAGTACTTC,CASSRDSGETQYF
NA,TRBD1,TRBJ1-1,TRBV5-1,TGCGCCAGCAGCTTGGCCGGGACAGCCCTGTCAACAGCTTTCTTT,CASSLAGTALSTAFF
NA,NA,TRBJ1-1,TRBV27,TGTGCCAGCAGTTTAATGAGAGGGAGCACTGAAGCTTTCTTT,CASSLMRGSTEAFF
NA,NA,TRBJ1-2,TRBV5-6,TGTGCCAGCAGCTTGCCGGGAACGAAACGGGACTACACCTTC,CASSLPGTKRDYTF
NA,TRBD1,TRBJ2-1,TRBV3-1/TRBV3-2,TGTGCCAGCAGCCAAGGAGGACAGGTTTTCTCCTACAATGAGCAGTTCTTC,CASSQGGQVFSYNEQFF
once,TRBD2,TRBJ2-1,TRBV5-1,TGCGCCAGCAGCCCCGGACTAGCGGGGGGCCCTTACAATGAGCAGTTCTTC,CASSPGLAGGPYNEQFF
few,TRBD1,TRBJ1-2,TRBV19,TGTGCCAGTAGTCCAATCCGGGACAGGGACTATGGCTACACCTTC,CASSPIRDRDYGYTF
once,TRBD1,TRBJ2-7,TRBV18,TGTGCCAGCTCAGCAGCAGCCGGGACAGGGATCGGCGAGCAGTACTTC,CASSAAAGTGIGEQYF
NA,TRBD1,TRBJ2-5,TRBV18,TGTGCCAGCTCACCGGACAGGCGCCAAGAGACCCAGTACTTC,CASSPDRRQETQYF
NA,NA,TRBJ1-5,TRBV7-9,TGTGCCAGCAGCCCAGAGGGCAATCAGCCCCAGCATTTT,CASSPEGNQPQHF
NA,NA,TRBJ1-2,TRBV27,TGTGCCAGCAGAGGTTCCGCAGGGAACTATGGCTACACCTTC,CASRGSAGNYGYTF